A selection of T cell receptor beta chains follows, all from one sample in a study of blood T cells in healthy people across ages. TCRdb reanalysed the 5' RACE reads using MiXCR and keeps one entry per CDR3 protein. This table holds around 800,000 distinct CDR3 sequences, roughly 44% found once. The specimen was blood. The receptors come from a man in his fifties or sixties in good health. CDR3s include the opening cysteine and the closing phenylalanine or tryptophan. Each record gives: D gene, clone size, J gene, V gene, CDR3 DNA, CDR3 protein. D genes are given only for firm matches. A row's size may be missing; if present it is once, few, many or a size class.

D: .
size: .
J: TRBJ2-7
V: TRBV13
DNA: TGTGCCAGCAGCCCCGCGCCCCCCCGGGTGACAGGCGATGGGGAGCAGTACTTC
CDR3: CASSPAPPRVTGDGEQYF

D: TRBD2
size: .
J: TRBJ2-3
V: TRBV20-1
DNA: TGCAGTGCTAGAGACTCCTTGACCTGGACTAGCGGGGGCCGCGATACGCAGTATTTT
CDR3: CSARDSLTWTSGGRDTQYF

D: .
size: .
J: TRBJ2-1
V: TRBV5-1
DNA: TGCGCCAGCAGCTCGAAGCAGGGAAACGGCTACAATGAGCAGTTCTTC
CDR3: CASSSKQGNGYNEQFF

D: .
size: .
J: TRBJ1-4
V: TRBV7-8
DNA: TGTGCCACCAGCCCCCGCGTGATCCCAAGTAATGAAAAACTGTTTTTT
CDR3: CATSPRVIPSNEKLFF

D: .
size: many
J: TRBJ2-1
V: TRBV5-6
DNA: TGTGCCAGCAGCTTGTCCCACCCGAAGGGGGGATCCTACAATGAGCAGTTCTTC
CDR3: CASSLSHPKGGSYNEQFF

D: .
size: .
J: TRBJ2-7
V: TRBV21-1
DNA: TGTGCCAGCAGCAAAGATAGTCGGCAGGGGGCCAACGAGCAGTACTTC
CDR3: CASSKDSRQGANEQYF

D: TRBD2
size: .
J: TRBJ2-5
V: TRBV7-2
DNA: TGTGCCAGCAGCCCACGTGTCGCGGGGGGCCAAGGGACCCAGTACTTC
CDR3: CASSPRVAGGQGTQYF

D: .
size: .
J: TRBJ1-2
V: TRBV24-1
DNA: TGTGCCACCAGTGAGACCGACAGATCTCGAAGCTACACCTTC
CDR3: CATSETDRSRSYTF

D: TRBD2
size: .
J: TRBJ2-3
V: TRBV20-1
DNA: TGCAGTGCTAGGGACCCCGAGACTAGCGGGACTCACACAGATACGCAGTATTTT
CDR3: CSARDPETSGTHTDTQYF

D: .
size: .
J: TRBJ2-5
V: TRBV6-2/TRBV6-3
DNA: TGTGCCAGCACCGACCCGCCGCGGGGCACAGAGACCCAGTACTTC
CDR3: CASTDPPRGTETQYF

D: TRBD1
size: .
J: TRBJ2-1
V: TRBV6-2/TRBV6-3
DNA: TGTACCAGCCGTTGGACAGGGGGGTACAATGAGCAGTTCTTC
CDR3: CTSRWTGGYNEQFF

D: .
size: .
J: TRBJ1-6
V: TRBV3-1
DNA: TGTGCCAGCAGCCCTGGACTGGATAATTCACCCCTCCACTTT
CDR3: CASSPGLDNSPLHF

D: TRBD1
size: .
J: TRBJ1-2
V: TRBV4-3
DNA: TGCGCCAGCAGCCACCCAGGGGGGGATGGCTACACCTTC
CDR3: CASSHPGGDGYTF

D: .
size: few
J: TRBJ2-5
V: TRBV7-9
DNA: TGTGCCAGCAGCTTAGCACTAGGGGAGACCCAGTACTTC
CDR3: CASSLALGETQYF

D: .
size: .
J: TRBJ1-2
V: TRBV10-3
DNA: TGTGCCATCAGTGGAATCAGGGGTCAATATGGCTACACCTTC
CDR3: CAISGIRGQYGYTF

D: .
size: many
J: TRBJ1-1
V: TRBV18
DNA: TGTGCCAGCAGCCCGGGACAGAACACTGAAGCTTTCTTT
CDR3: CASSPGQNTEAFF

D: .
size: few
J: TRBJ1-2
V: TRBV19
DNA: TGTGCCACCAAGCAGGGAGACTATGGCTACACCTTC
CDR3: CATKQGDYGYTF

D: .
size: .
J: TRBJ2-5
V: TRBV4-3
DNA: TGCGCCAGCAGCCACGCCTGGGACACCCAAGAGACCCAGTACTTC
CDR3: CASSHAWDTQETQYF

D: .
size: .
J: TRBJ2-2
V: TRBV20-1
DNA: TGCAGTGCTAGAAAAACAGGGAACGGGGAGCTGTTTTTT
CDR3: CSARKTGNGELFF

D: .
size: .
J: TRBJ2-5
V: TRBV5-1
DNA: TGCGCCAGCAGCTTGGGGTCAATTTGGGGGAAAGAGACCCAGTACTTC
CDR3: CASSLGSIWGKETQYF

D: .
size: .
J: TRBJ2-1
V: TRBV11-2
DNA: TGTGCCAGCAGCTTAGGAGTTGACAGTAGCTCCTACAATGAGCAGTTCTTC
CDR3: CASSLGVDSSSYNEQFF

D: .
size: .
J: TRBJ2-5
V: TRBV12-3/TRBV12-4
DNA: TGTGCCAGCAGTTTGGGCCCCCTGAGGGAGCCCCAGTACTTC
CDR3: CASSLGPLREPQYF

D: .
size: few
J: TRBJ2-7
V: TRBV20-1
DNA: TGCAGTGCTAGAGATCTGAGCCCCGGGGGCTCCTACGAGCAGTACTTC
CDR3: CSARDLSPGGSYEQYF

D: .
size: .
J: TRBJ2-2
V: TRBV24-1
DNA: TGTGCCACCAGTGATGGACCTTCGGGGCCCGGGGAGCTGTTTTTT
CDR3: CATSDGPSGPGELFF

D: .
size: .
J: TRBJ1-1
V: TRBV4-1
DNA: TGCGCCAGCAGCCAAGTCGGACAGAGCGAAGCTTTCTTT
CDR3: CASSQVGQSEAFF

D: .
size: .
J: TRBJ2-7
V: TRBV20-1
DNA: TGCAGTGCTAGTGGTAGGGCAGGTAGCTCCTACGAGCAGTACTTC
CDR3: CSASGRAGSSYEQYF

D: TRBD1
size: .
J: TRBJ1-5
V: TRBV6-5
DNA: TGTGCCAGCAGTTACACAGGGGGCACGAACCAGCCCCAGCATTTT
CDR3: CASSYTGGTNQPQHF

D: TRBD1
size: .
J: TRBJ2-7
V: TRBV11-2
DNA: TGTGCCAGCAGATCCCGGACAGGGGGCATTTACGAGCAGTACTTC
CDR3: CASRSRTGGIYEQYF

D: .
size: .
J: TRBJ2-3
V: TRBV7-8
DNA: TGTGCCAGCAGCTTAACGGGGCTAGCTTTCACAGATACGCAGTATTTT
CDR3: CASSLTGLAFTDTQYF

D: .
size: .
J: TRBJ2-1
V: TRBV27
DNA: TGTGCCAGCAGTTTATCGGGGAGGAGTTCCTACAATGAGCAGTTCTTC
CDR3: CASSLSGRSSYNEQFF

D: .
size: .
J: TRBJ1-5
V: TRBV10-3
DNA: TGTGCCATCAGTGAGCCTTATGAAGAGCCCCAGCATTTT
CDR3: CAISEPYEEPQHF

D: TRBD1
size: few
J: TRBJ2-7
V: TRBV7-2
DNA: TGTGCCAGCAGCCGACCTCGTTTCGGGACAGGGCACTACGAGCAGTACTTC
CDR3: CASSRPRFGTGHYEQYF

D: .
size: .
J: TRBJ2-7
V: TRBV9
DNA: TGTGCCAGCAGCGTAAAGGGGACTCAGTACTTC
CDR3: CASSVKGTQYF

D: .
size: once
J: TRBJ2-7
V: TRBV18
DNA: TGTGCCAGCTCACCGCGGGACCACGAGCAGTACTTC
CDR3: CASSPRDHEQYF

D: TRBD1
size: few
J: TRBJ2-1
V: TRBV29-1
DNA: TGCAGCGCCGAGAGGGACAGGGGGAATGAGCAGTTCTTC
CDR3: CSAERDRGNEQFF

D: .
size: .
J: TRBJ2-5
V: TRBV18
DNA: TGTGCCAGCTCTCCGGGACTTCGGGAGACCCAGTACTTC
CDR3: CASSPGLRETQYF